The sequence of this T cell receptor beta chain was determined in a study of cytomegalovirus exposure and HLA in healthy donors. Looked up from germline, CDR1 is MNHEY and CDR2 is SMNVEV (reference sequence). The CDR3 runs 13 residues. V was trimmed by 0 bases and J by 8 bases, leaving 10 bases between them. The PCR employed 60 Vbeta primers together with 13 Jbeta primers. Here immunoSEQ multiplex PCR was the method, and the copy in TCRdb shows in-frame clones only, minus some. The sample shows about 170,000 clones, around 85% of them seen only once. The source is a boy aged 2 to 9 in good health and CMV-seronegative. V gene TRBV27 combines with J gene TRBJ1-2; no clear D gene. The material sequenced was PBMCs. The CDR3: CASSLSPGRGYTF. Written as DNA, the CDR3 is TGTGCCAGCAGTTTATCCCCAGGCCGAGGCTACACCTTC.